Each of the 21 T cell receptor beta chains below was sequenced from the same sample in a study of cytomegalovirus exposure and HLA in healthy donors (dated by TCRdb to 2016 to 2017). Library prep was done by the immunoSEQ multiplex PCR assay. For the multiplex PCR, a mixture combining 60 forward primers for TCR Vbeta segments and 13 reverse primers for TCR Jbeta segments was used. TCRdb stores this immuneACCESS table with in-frame sequences only. Part of the clones is absent; in the studies checked, under half of the shortfall reflects unresolved V genes, and no reason is known for the rest. The sample profile shows more than 130,000 clones; about 80% of them were found once. The ten largest account for 5% to 5.5% of the sample. The sample comprised PBMCs. Source of these receptors: a male donor in good health and CMV-seronegative.

This clone was seen once. The V gene is TRBV4-3, the J gene TRBJ2-7; the match to TRBD2 covers 7 bases. V gave up 0 bases and J gave up 0 bases; unmatched junction bases: 2. The CDR3 loop spans 15 amino acids. Germline-derived CDR1 and CDR2 are LGHNA and YSLEER. As DNA, the CDR3 is TGCGCCAGCAGCCAAGATGGCGGGGGCTCCTACGAGCAGTACTTC. Its protein is CASSQDGGGSYEQYF.

The J gene is TRBJ1-5, the V gene TRBV28, with a weak D call TRBD1 (5 bases). V was trimmed by 9 bases and J by 0 bases, leaving 24 bases between them. The germline gives CDR1 MDHEN, CDR2 SYDVKM. The CDR3 runs to 18 residues. The chain's CDR3 is CASPTEKGPGDSNQPQHF. The DNA of the CDR3 is TGTGCCAGTCCCACCGAAAAGGGGCCGGGGGATAGCAATCAGCCCCAGCATTTT.

This chain connects TRBV7-2 to TRBJ2-1; 9 bases are shared with TRBD2. The germline V gene encodes CDR1 SGHTA and CDR2 FQGNSA. Unmatched junction bases numbered 2, after V lost 2 bases and J lost 6 bases. The CDR3 contains 14 residues. CDR3 sequence: CASSLSGGSNEQFF. In DNA, the CDR3 is TGTGCCAGCAGCTTAAGCGGGGGGTCCAATGAGCAGTTCTTC.

The chain has TRBV5-1 and TRBJ2-7, with TRBD1 as a possible D gene (6 bases). The CDR3 has 14 amino acids. The V gene lost 0 bases and the J gene lost 6 bases, with 13 bases spanning the gap. The germline V gene has CDR1 SGHRS and CDR2 YFSETQ. CDR3 coding DNA: TGCGCCAGCAGCTTGGTGGGGGCCGAATCCGAGCAGTACTTC. It yields the protein CASSLVGAESEQYF.

The chain links TRBV4-1 to TRBJ1-2; 8 positions match TRBD1. Germline CDR1 is MGHRA and CDR2 is YSYEKL. J lost 6 bases, V lost 3 bases, and 9 bases had no gene match. The CDR3 is 15 amino acids. CDR3 sequence: CASSQVGAGGHGYTF. In nucleotides, the CDR3 is TGCGCCAGCAGCCAGGTCGGGGCAGGGGGCCATGGCTACACCTTC.

The chain recombines TRBV4-1 with TRBJ2-7; TRBD1 matches 7 bases. The CDR3 has 16 amino acids. The germline gives CDR1 MGHRA, CDR2 YSYEKL. V shed 4 bases, J shed 3 bases, and the junction held 12 bases outside the gene matches. This CDR3 reads CASSPRWDSPFYEQYF. The CDR3 nucleotides are TGCGCCAGCAGCCCCCGGTGGGACAGCCCTTTCTACGAGCAGTACTTC.

This chain uses TRBV6-5 with TRBJ1-5; 7 bases fit TRBD1. The CDR3 runs 14 residues. Per germline, CDR1 MNHEY and CDR2 SVGAGI. Trimming at V came to 6 bases and at J to 4 bases, leaving 6 bases not matched to a gene. The CDR3 DNA sequence: TGTGCCAGCAGGGGCAACAGGGGTAATCAGCCCCAGCATTTT. Residues: CASRGNRGNQPQHF.

The chain couples TRBV7-2 to TRBJ1-1; TRBD1 matches at 9 bases. Germline trimming cut 3 bases from V and 4 bases from J; bases unmatched to any gene: 6. Germline CDR1 reads SGHTA; CDR2 reads FQGNSA. This CDR3 spans 15 amino acids. As DNA, the CDR3 is TGTGCCAGCAGCTTGTACCGGACAGGGGTCACTGAAGCTTTCTTT. Its translation: CASSLYRTGVTEAFF.

V and J are TRBV5-8 and TRBJ1-1; D uncertain. The V gene lost 4 bases and the J gene lost 1 base, with 20 bases spanning the gap. The length of the CDR3 is 17 residues. Germline V gives CDR1 SGHTS, CDR2 YDEGEE. The DNA for the CDR3 is TGTGCCAGCAGCGTGAGGGAGTCGGTACTAAAGAACACTGAAGCTTTCTTT. Its translation: CASSVRESVLKNTEAFF. The complete variable domain, with remaining parts taken from reference TRBV5-8 and TRBJ1-1, reads EAGVTQSPTHLIKTRGQQATLRCSPISGHTSVYWYQQALGLGLQFLLWYDEGEERNRGNFPPRFSGRQFPNYSSELNVNALELEDSALYLCASSVRESVLKNTEAFFGQGTRLTVV.

The chain carries TRBV25-1 and TRBJ2-7, with 7 bases lining up with TRBD2. The ends lost 5 bases at V and 2 bases at J; junction bases unmatched: 9. The CDR3 sequence is 15 residues long. The germline CDR1 and CDR2 sequences are MGHDK and SYGVNS. The CDR3 coding sequence is TGTGCCAGCAGTCGTGGGGGGGTCGGGACCTACGAGCAGTACTTC. Protein product: CASSRGGVGTYEQYF.

The V call is TRBV15, the J call TRBJ2-7; TRBD2 is a possible D gene (7 bases). This CDR3 is 15 amino acids long. Germline V gives CDR1 LNHNV, CDR2 YYDKDF (reference sequence). Trimming shortened V by 4 bases and J by 2 bases, and 15 bases separated the two germline ends. The CDR3 nucleotides read TGTGCCACCAGCAACCCGGGGGGACATGCCTACGAGCAGTACTTC. This encodes CATSNPGGHAYEQYF.

V and J are TRBV6-5 and TRBJ2-7; 9 nucleotides agree with TRBD1. CDR1 is MNHEY, CDR2 SVGAGI, per germline. The CDR3 contains 15 residues. The J segment lost 2 bases and the V segment lost 6 bases, leaving 8 bases of the junction unmatched. The CDR3 DNA reads TGTGCCAGCAGCCACGAGGGACAGGGACCCTACGAGCAGTACTTC. This gives the protein CASSHEGQGPYEQYF.

The chain couples TRBV18 to TRBJ1-2; 9 bases are a match to TRBD1. The CDR3 loop spans 15 amino acids. The V gene end was trimmed by 3 bases and the J gene end by 4 bases; junction bases not matched to a gene: 6. CDR1 is KGHSH and CDR2 is LQKENI in the germline V gene. The CDR3 region has the DNA TGTGCCAGCTCACCTACCGGGACAGGGAGCTATGGCTACACCTTC. Translating it yields CASSPTGTGSYGYTF.

The chain has TRBV6-1 and TRBJ1-2; maybe TRBD1 (5 bases). This CDR3 contains 13 residues. The germline V gene has CDR1 MNHNS and CDR2 SASEGT. Trimming stripped 6 bases from V and 2 bases from J, with 10 bases between. The CDR3 here is CASSDGGNYGYTF. The CDR3 region has the DNA TGTGCCAGCAGCGACGGGGGGAACTATGGCTACACCTTC.

The chain has TRBV5-4 and TRBJ2-7, with D possibly matching TRBD1 (6 bases). Germline V lookup: CDR1 SGHNT, CDR2 YYREEE (reference sequence). The CDR3 length is 14 residues. Trimming removed 4 bases at V and 2 bases at J, with 13 bases between. DNA for the CDR3: TGTGCCAGCAGCACCCAGGGGACACCCTACGAGCAGTACTTC. Translating it yields CASSTQGTPYEQYF.

V gene TRBV11-2 combines with J gene TRBJ1-2, with 8 bases that match TRBD1. V dropped 2 bases and J dropped 8; count of bases not matched to a gene: 13. The CDR3 totals 16 residues. Germline V gene lookup returns CDR1 SGHAT and CDR2 FQNNGV. The CDR3 region has the DNA TGTGCCAGCAGCTTATCGAGGGTGACAGGGGCACGGGGCTACACCTTC. Encoded protein: CASSLSRVTGARGYTF.

The rearrangement links TRBV27 to TRBJ1-1; 8 bases align to TRBD1. V lost 5 bases and J lost 5; bases outside the gene matches: 7. Per germline, CDR1 MNHEY and CDR2 SMNVEV (reference sequence). There are 14 residues in the CDR3. In nucleotides, the CDR3 is TGTGCCAGCAGTGACAGGGGTGGTTATACTGAAGCTTTCTTT. It codes for CASSDRGGYTEAFF.

The chain links TRBV10-3 to TRBJ2-5; unclear D gene. The CDR3 is 14 residues long. The ends were cut back, 0 bases at V and 5 bases at J, with 10 bases in the middle. The germline V gene has CDR1 ENHRY and CDR2 SYGVKD. The CDR3 DNA reads TGTGCCATCAGTGAGTCTGGGTTCGGGGAGACCCAGTACTTC. The encoded protein is CAISESGFGETQYF.

The V call is TRBV18, the J call TRBJ1-1; D gene uncertain. V lost 1 base and J 0 bases, leaving 6 bases between the germline ends. The CDR3 sequence is 14 residues long. Per the germline V gene, CDR1 is KGHSH and CDR2 is LQKENI. The CDR3 nucleotides read TGTGCCAGCTCACCACTACAGCTGAACACTGAAGCTTTCTTT. Translation gives CASSPLQLNTEAFF.

V is TRBV4-2 and J is TRBJ2-7; 7 bases align to TRBD2. The CDR3 has 12 amino acids. Germline CDR1 is LGHNA and CDR2 is YNFKEQ. J was trimmed by 6 bases and V by 4 bases; bases with no gene match: 3. As DNA, the CDR3 is TGTGCCAGCAGCCGGGGGGAGGGCGAGCAGTACTTC. This gives the protein CASSRGEGEQYF.

The J gene is TRBJ1-2, the V gene TRBV11-2; no clear D gene. The CDR3 length is 12 residues. V lost 5 bases, J lost 5 bases, and 9 bases lay in between. Germline assignment: CDR1 SGHAT and CDR2 FQNNGV. The CDR3 loop is CASSRERYGYTF. The CDR3 DNA follows: TGTGCCAGCAGCCGGGAGCGGTATGGCTACACCTTC.